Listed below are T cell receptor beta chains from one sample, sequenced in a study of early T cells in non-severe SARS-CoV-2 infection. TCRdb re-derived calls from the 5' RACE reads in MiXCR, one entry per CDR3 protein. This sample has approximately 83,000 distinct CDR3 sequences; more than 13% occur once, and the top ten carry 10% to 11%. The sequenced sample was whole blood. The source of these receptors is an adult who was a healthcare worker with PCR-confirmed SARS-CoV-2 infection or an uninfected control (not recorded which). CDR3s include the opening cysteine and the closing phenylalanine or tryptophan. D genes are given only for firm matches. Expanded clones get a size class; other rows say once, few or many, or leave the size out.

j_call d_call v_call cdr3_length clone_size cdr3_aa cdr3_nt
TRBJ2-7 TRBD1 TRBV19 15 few CASSMARGRSYEQYF TGTGCCAGTAGTATGGCGAGGGGGCGATCCTACGAGCAGTACTTC
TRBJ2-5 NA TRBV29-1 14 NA CSVVGQGLGETQYF TGCAGCGTCGTCGGACAGGGACTAGGAGAGACCCAGTACTTC
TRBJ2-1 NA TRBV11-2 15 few CASSSGRSSYNEQFF TGTGCCAGCAGCTCAGGCCGTAGCTCCTACAATGAGCAGTTCTTC
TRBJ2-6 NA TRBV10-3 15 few CAISGRGSGANVLTF TGTGCCATCAGTGGTCGGGGTTCTGGGGCCAACGTCCTGACTTTC
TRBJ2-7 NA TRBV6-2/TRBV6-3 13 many CASSYGETYEQYF TGTGCCAGCAGTTACGGTGAAACCTACGAGCAGTACTTC
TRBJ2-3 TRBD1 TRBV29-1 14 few CSVPPGQGGDTQYF TGCAGCGTACCCCCGGGACAGGGTGGGGATACGCAGTATTTT
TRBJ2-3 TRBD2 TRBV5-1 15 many CASSLVLAGSDTQYF TGCGCCAGCAGCTTGGTTCTAGCGGGGTCAGATACGCAGTATTTT
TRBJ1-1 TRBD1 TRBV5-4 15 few CASSLPDRRNTEAFF TGTGCCAGCAGCTTACCGGACAGGAGGAACACTGAAGCTTTCTTT
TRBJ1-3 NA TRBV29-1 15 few CSVEGWDQAGNTIYF TGCAGCGTTGAGGGCTGGGACCAGGCTGGAAACACCATATATTTT
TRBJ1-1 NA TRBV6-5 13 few CASSTEGDTEAFF TGTGCCAGCAGTACTGAGGGAGACACTGAAGCTTTCTTT
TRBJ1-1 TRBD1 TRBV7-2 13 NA CASSLDRGAEAFF TGTGCCAGCAGCTTGGACAGGGGAGCTGAAGCTTTCTTT
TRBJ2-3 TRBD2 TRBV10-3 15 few CAISGLAGGPDTQYF TGTGCCATCAGTGGGCTAGCGGGGGGGCCAGATACGCAGTATTTT
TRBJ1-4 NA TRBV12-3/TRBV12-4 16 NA CASRWGRGLDNEKLFF TGTGCCAGTCGGTGGGGGCGCGGATTAGATAATGAAAAACTGTTTTTT
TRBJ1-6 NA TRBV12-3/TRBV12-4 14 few CASSNTYPGSPLHF TGTGCCAGCAGTAACACTTATCCTGGTTCACCCCTCCACTTT
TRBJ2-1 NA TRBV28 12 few CASSLPLNEQFF TGTGCCAGCAGTCTGCCCTTAAATGAGCAGTTCTTC
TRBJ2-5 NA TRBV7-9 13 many CASSRGPQETQYF TGTGCCAGCAGCCGAGGACCTCAAGAGACCCAGTACTTC
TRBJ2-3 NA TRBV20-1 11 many CSGVLTDTQYF TGCAGTGGGGTCCTCACAGATACGCAGTATTTT
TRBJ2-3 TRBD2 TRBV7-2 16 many CASSIISGGGTDTQYF TGTGCCAGCAGCATTATTAGCGGGGGGGGCACAGATACGCAGTATTTT
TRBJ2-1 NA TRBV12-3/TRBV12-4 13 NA CASSLYRQAREFF TGTGCCAGCAGTCTCTACAGACAGGCCCGGGAGTTCTTC
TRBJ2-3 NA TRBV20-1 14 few CSATQDSSTDTQYF TGCAGTGCTACCCAAGACAGCTCCACAGATACGCAGTATTTT
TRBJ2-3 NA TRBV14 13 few CASSQFAPTTQYF TGTGCCAGCAGCCAGTTCGCCCCCACTACGCAGTATTTT
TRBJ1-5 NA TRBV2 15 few CASRTWRDSNQPQHF TGTGCCAGCAGGACCTGGCGGGATAGCAATCAGCCCCAGCATTTT
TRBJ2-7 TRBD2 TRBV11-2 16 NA CASSPLDGGISYEQYF TGTGCCAGCAGCCCCCTTGACGGGGGGATCTCCTACGAGCAGTACTTC
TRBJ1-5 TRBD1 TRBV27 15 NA CASSSRTGVNQPQHF TGTGCCAGCAGTTCCCGGACAGGGGTTAATCAGCCCCAGCATTTT